This T cell receptor (beta chain) was documented in a study of T cell responses to AZD1222 COVID-19 vaccine. Measured with immunoSEQ multiplex PCR; TCRdb has only the in-frame clones, and not every one. Of 110,000 or so clones in the sample, approximately 92% were seen once. Germline CDR1 SGDLS, CDR2 YYNGEE. V was clipped by 3 bases and J by 6 bases; unmatched bases: 9. The CDR3 contains 14 residues. This specimen was peripheral blood, taken 28 days after the second AZD1222 dose. This clonotype originated in an adult who received the AZD1222 COVID-19 vaccine. This chain uses TRBV9 with TRBJ2-7; 7 bases map to TRBD1. The CDR3 bases are TGTGCCAGCAGCGCGACAGGGTTTGACTCCGAGCAGTACTTC. Translated: CASSATGFDSEQYF.